This TCR beta chain was captured by sequencing in a study of siplizumab effects on memory and regulatory T cells (dated by TCRdb to about 2019). A note on the overall study: The study examined how the anti-CD2 antibody siplizumab affects alloreactive T-cell subsets in allogeneic mixed lymphocyte reactions built from human PBMCs.

Here is what the overall study found, with its caveats: The cumulative frequency of alloreactive sequences traceable to unstimulated CD4+ memory T cells was significantly reduced by siplizumab. Unstimulated naive T cells appeared more diverse than memory T cells, and naive cells seemed to contribute substantially to the alloresponse. Because sequences below about 10^-5 frequency were poorly captured, only a minor fraction of alloreactive clones could be mapped to unstimulated subsets. Among mappable alloreactive CD4+ clones, an average Treg-derived fraction of almost 70% was observed with siplizumab, compared with roughly 28% in control reactions. A naive or memory phenotype could not be assigned to roughly 75-96% of proliferating CD4+ or CD8+ clones. The suppressive function of proliferating Tregs from siplizumab cultures was not functionally confirmed.

Preparation of the library involved the immunoSEQ multiplex PCR assay. Roughly 10^5 TCR templates per sample were assayed on the deep sequencing platform. Genomic DNA extracted from sorted T cells was the material used for TCRbeta CDR3 sequencing. On the authors' methods: The R programming language was used for clonal analysis of the TCRbeta CDR3 data. Comparing unstimulated samples against CFSE-low samples taken after the reaction was how alloreactive CD4+ and CD8+ clones were defined. Regulatory or non-regulatory origin was assigned to alloreactive CD4+ clones by matching of sequences to sorted unstimulated Treg and non-Treg repertoires. TCRdb retrieved this table from immuneACCESS and kept in-frame rearrangements only. Not all clones are present; in checked studies, unresolved V genes account for under half, and no reason is known for the remainder. That table gives V, J and clone size, and the DNA gave D and trimming. The sample yields under 150,000 clones; about 95% were counted once. The top ten constitute under 2% of the sample.

Unmatched junction bases come to 11, with V trimmed by 2 bases and J by 3 bases. Spanning cysteine to phenylalanine, the CDR3 consists of 18 amino acids. Just CDR3 DNA is preserved here, 54 bases in frame from base 1. As encoded in the germline V gene, CDR1 is SGHRS while CDR2 is YFSETQ. Sorted unstimulated T cells and proliferating T cells recovered from mixed lymphocyte reactions underwent TCRbeta CDR3 sequencing. Fresh whole blood from fewer than 11 HLA-typed healthy donors served as the source for isolating PBMCs. To map where alloreactive clones came from, unstimulated CD4+ non-regulatory T cells were FACS-sorted. For this clone: Its target antigen remains unknown. The sample holds no much larger clone one base away, and base qualities are not on file.

Sequencing was carried out using non-Treg CD4+ T cells sorted from blood. The cell subset or site label, read with the paper, signifies: FACS-sorted unstimulated CD4+ non-regulatory T cells. The clonotype was recovered from a human donor in good health. Here the chain combines TRBV5-1 and TRBJ2-1, and 10 junctional nucleotides match TRBD2. CDR3 loop: CASSLGIGLADHYNEQFF. The DNA is TGCGCCAGCAGCTTAGGTATCGGACTAGCGGACCACTACAATGAGCAGTTCTTC.